The clone carrying this T cell receptor beta chain has only one observation. The data were obtained in a study of blood T cell repertoires in COVID-19. At the level of the study: PBMCs, B-cell-depleted T cells, or T cells were the source of the cDNA or gDNA that made up the material.

Study processing details: Quantification of nucleated cells was approximated via reference gene primer amplification. TCRdb keeps only in-frame clones here, not all; method: immunoSEQ multiplex PCR. V, J and clone size derive from that table, while D and trimming were established from the DNA sequence. In the table there are 120,000 to 150,000 clones, about four fifths of which are singletons. CDR1 and CDR2 from the germline V gene are SGHRS and YFSETQ. CDR3 size: 15 residues. The V gene lost 0 bases and the J gene lost 4 bases, with 13 bases spanning the gap. The TCR comes from an elderly man with acute or convalescent COVID-19. The sequencing sample was made of peripheral blood. V is TRBV5-1 and J is TRBJ1-2; D may be TRBD1 (5 bases). The CDR3 reads CASSLEGRVGYGYTF. CDR3 bases: TGCGCCAGCAGCTTGGAAGGCAGGGTGGGCTATGGCTACACCTTC.